This T cell receptor (beta chain) was sequenced in a study of PD-L1 blockade in urothelial cancer. The wider study: Atezolizumab at 1,200 mg intravenously every 3 weeks was started by patients in the mid-2010s. Once treatment had started, blood was analyzed at 3 weeks (second dose) and again at 6 weeks.

Clones were sequenced by immunoSEQ multiplex PCR, and TCRdb holds only the in-frame ones, with some missing. The sample contains 29,000 or so clones, around 87% of which appear only once. CDR1 is MNHEY, CDR2 SMNVEV, per germline (reference sequence). J was trimmed by 3 bases and V by 7 bases; bases with no gene match: 7. This CDR3 region has 15 residues. This receptor was obtained from a man over 45 with urothelial cancer. The chain carries TRBV27 and TRBJ2-1; 9 bases line up with TRBD1. The sample consisted of PBMCs, taken around atezolizumab (anti-PD-L1) treatment. The CDR3 DNA reads as TGTGCCAGCACCTCGGGGACAGGGTACTACAATGAGCAGTTCTTC. This translates into CASTSGTGYYNEQFF.